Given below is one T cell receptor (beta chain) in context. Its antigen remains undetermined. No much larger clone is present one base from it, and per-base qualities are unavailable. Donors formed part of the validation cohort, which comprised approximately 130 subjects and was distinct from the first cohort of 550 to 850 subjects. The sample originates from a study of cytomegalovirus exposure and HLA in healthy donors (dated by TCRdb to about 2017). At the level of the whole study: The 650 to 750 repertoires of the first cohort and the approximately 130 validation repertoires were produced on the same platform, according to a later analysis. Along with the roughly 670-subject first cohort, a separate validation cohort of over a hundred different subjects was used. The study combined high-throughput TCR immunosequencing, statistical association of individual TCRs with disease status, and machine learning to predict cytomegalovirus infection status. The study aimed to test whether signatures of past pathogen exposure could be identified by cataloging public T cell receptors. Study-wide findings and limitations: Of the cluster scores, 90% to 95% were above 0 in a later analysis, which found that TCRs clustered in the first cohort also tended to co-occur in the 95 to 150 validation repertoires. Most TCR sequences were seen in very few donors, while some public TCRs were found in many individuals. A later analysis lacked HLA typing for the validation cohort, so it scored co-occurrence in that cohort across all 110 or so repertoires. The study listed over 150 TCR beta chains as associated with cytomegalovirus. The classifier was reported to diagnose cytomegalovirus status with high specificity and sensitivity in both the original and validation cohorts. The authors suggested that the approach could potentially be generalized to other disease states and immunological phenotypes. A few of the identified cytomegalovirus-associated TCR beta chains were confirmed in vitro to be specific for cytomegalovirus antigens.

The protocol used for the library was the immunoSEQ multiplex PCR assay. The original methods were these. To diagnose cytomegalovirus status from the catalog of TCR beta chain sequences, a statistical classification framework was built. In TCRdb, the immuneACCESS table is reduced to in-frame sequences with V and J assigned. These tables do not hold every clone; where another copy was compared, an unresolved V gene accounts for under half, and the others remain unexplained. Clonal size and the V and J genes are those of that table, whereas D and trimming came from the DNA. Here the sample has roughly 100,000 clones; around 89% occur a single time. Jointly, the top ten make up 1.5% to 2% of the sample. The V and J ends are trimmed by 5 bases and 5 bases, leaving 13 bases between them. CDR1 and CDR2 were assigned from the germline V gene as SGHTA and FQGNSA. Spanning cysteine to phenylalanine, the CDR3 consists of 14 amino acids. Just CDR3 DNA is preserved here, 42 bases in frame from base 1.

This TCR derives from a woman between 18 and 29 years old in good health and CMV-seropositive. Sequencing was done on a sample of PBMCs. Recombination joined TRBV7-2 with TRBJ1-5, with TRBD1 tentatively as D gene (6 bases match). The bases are TGTGCCAGCAGCACAACAGGGTTCCATCAGCCCCAGCATTTT. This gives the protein CASSTTGFHQPQHF.